This T cell receptor (beta chain) came from a study of T cells after yellow fever vaccination. Background on the study: Those fractions that held only low numbers of cells were prepared using the SMART-Seq v4 Ultra Low Input RNA kit.

TCRdb analysed the 5' RACE reads with MiXCR anew, one entry per CDR3 protein. The sample includes about 50,000 distinct CDR3 sequences, about 7.4% seen only once; the top ten take 28%. Study-level findings and limits: FACS-sorted repertoires might harbor abundant contaminating clonotypes from the bulk population. Only a small proportion of the clonotypes turned up in both the CD4 and the CD8 compartments, likely arising from convergent recombination. Boosting was followed by the reappearance of most primary-vaccination clones (96% CD4, 85% to 90% CD8).

This clonotype was seen many times. Its antigen is unidentified. The CDR3 contains 13 residues. Trimming took 3 bases from V and 8 from J, leaving 16 bases between them. CDR1 and CDR2 from the germline V gene are DFQATT and SNEGSKA (reference sequence). The chain recombines TRBV20-1 with TRBJ1-2; tentatively, D is TRBD1 (5 bases). The clonotype was recovered from a man younger than 35 who received the YFV17D yellow fever vaccine. The sequences come from CD8+ T cells sorted from PBMCs, collected roughly 14 days after the first yellow fever vaccination. CDR3: CSASSGAGGGYTF. The DNA of the CDR3 is TGCAGTGCTAGTAGCGGGGCAGGCGGCGGCTACACCTTC.